This T cell receptor (beta chain) was obtained from a study of cytomegalovirus exposure and HLA in healthy donors. This CDR3 is 13 amino acids long. Trimming at V came to 4 bases and at J to 6 bases, leaving 4 bases not matched to a gene. The germline gives CDR1 SGHRS, CDR2 YFSETQ. The study's findings and limits: The study put 150 to 200 TCR beta chains on its list as cytomegalovirus-associated. In a later analysis, donors in an Asian-associated ancestry cluster reportedly had fewer N-insertions in productive TCRs than the cohort mean. Presence/absence analyses assumed roughly uniform sequencing depth across donors, which may not hold. A missense DCLRE1C variant was associated with V- and J-gene trimming of TCR beta chains in a later analysis, and an independent cohort replicated the association.

PCR used 60 Vbeta primers and 13 Jbeta primers. Measured with immunoSEQ multiplex PCR; TCRdb has only the in-frame clones, and not every one. This table holds 120,000 or so clones, 81% found once. There are a few counts of this clone. Its antigen is unidentified. Sequenced: PBMCs. The J gene is TRBJ2-1, the V gene TRBV5-1; 7 nucleotides align to TRBD2. This clonotype was sampled from a man between 18 and 35 years old in good health and CMV-seronegative. DNA for the CDR3: TGCGCCAGCAGCGAGGGACTATTCAATGAGCAGTTCTTC. Its translation: CASSEGLFNEQFF.